A single T cell receptor (beta chain) is shown here with its context. This clone's antigen is unknown. No clone much larger than this one lies a single base away; base qualities are absent. The CDR3 runs 15 residues from the cysteine to the phenylalanine. Of the read, only the CDR3 DNA is kept; its 45 bases are in frame from base 1. Germline trimming amounts to 5 bases on V and 1 base on J, with 3 as the count of junction bases outside the gene matches. In the germline V gene, CDR1 corresponds to SNHLY and CDR2 to FYNNEI. The sample is drawn from a study of blood T cell repertoires in COVID-19 (TCRdb year 2020). Background for the entire study: For ImmuneRACE Cohort 3, a participant was defined as recovered based on two consecutive negative NP/OP PCR tests, clearance by a healthcare professional, or resolution of symptoms. Subjects who had been exposed to COVID-19, were actively infected with it, or had recovered from it provided the deeply sampled blood TCRbeta repertoires that made up the dataset. HLA class I and class II types, where available, came from metadata supplied by the sample provider rather than from assay-based typing. The prospective study material was composed of cDNA or gDNA derived from T cells, B-cell-depleted T cells, or PBMCs. Samples were obtained from the ongoing ImmuneRACE study (first 160 participants) and from 1,254 subjects provided by 6 global collaborators. Samples covering the acute and convalescent phases of COVID-19 were provided by collaborators in the United States, Italy and Spain. The sample metadata nearly always contained a de-identified subject ID, COVID-19 status, age in years and sex. The repertoires were released in a freely available public database meant as a resource for research on the immune response to SARS-CoV-2. Overall study outcomes, separate from this receptor: How much clinical and demographic metadata was included differed by source and by participant, and the metadata was provided uncurated.

The immunoSEQ Assay, a bias-controlled multiplex PCR, was used to amplify TCRbeta CDR3 regions from genomic DNA. In the original analysis: The number of nucleated cells in each sample was estimated by amplification of reference gene primers within the assay. Sequence reads were collapsed and filtered to measure the absolute abundance of every unique TCRbeta CDR3 rearrangement. For each sample, productive Simpson clonality was calculated by taking the square root of Simpson's diversity index across productive rearrangements. This immuneACCESS table, as held by TCRdb, lists in-frame sequences with V and J called but not all clones. Of the missing ones, under half trace to an unresolved V gene in checked studies; the others have no known cause. V and J calls and clone size are given by that table; D and trimming were obtained from the DNA. In this sample the table shows roughly 230,000 clones, roughly 87% of which occur a single time. 7% to 8.5% of the sample belongs to the ten largest clones.

Participants in the prospective study were enrolled through a virtual design, were aged about 18 to 100 years, and lived in roughly 25 United States geographic areas. Cohort assignment in the prospective study relied on participant-reported clinical history from a screening survey and a study questionnaire. Mobile phlebotomists in the prospective study collected whole blood, serum and a nasopharyngeal or oropharyngeal swab from every participant. Additional blood draws and questionnaires over an approximately two-month period could optionally be provided by prospective study participants. Prospective study blood samples were shipped either frozen or at room temperature before DNA extraction.

The source material was PBMCs or T cells enriched from blood (not recorded which). This chain is built from TRBV2 and TRBJ2-1; 9 bases in the junction line up with TRBD1. The sequence was obtained from a man aged 30 to 39 in a cohort exposed to, infected with or recovered from COVID-19 (not recorded which). Read as DNA, the sequence is TGTGCCAGCAGTCGACAGGGGGGTTCCTACAATGAGCAGTTCTTC. Translated, this is CASSRQGGSYNEQFF. Outside the CDR3, residues come from the reference TRBV2 and TRBJ2-1 proteins, so the full variable domain is: EPEVTQTPSHQVTQMGQEVILRCVPISNHLYFYWYRQILGQKVEFLVSFYNNEISEKSEIFDDQFSVERPDGSNFTLKIRSTKLEDSAMYFCASSRQGGSYNEQFFGPGTRLTVL.